A selection of T cell receptor beta chains follows, all from one sample in a study of Graves' ophthalmopathy and Graves' hyperthyroidism. Each CDR3 protein gets one entry after TCRdb re-called the multiplex PCR reads with MiXCR. The sample carries just over 600,000 distinct CDR3 sequences, about 20% recorded once. The material sequenced was peripheral blood. All receptors derive from a woman between 18 and 29 years old with stable Graves' hyperthyroidism. Some clones in this sample may be carry-over from other donors' samples. Each CDR3 is given with its conserved first and last residue. The order of the fields is CDR3 DNA, CDR3 protein, D gene, clone size, V gene, J gene. D genes are given only for firm matches. Not every row has a clone size; where given, it reads once, few, many or a size class.

cdr3_nt: TGTGCCATCAGTCCTAACGGCTATTACGAGCAGTACTTC
cdr3_aa: CAISPNGYYEQYF
d_call: NA
clone_size: NA
v_call: TRBV10-3
j_call: TRBJ2-7

cdr3_nt: TGTGCCAGCAGTTTTAGTTTGGTGACCCAGTACTTC
cdr3_aa: CASSFSLVTQYF
d_call: NA
clone_size: NA
v_call: TRBV28
j_call: TRBJ2-5

cdr3_nt: TGTGCCAGCAACTCCAACAGCGGCTACGAGCAGTACTTC
cdr3_aa: CASNSNSGYEQYF
d_call: NA
clone_size: many
v_call: TRBV6-2/TRBV6-3
j_call: TRBJ2-7

cdr3_nt: TGTGCTAGCAGCTCGACAGGGGTGGATGTAGAGACCCAGTACTTC
cdr3_aa: CASSSTGVDVETQYF
d_call: TRBD1
clone_size: NA
v_call: TRBV7-7
j_call: TRBJ2-5

cdr3_nt: TGTGCCAGCAGTTGGGACAGGAGGGGCAATCAGCCCCAGCATTTT
cdr3_aa: CASSWDRRGNQPQHF
d_call: TRBD1
clone_size: NA
v_call: TRBV2
j_call: TRBJ1-5

cdr3_nt: TGTGCCAGCACCTTTGCGCGCACCGGGGAGCTGTTTTTT
cdr3_aa: CASTFARTGELFF
d_call: NA
clone_size: many
v_call: TRBV28
j_call: TRBJ2-2

cdr3_nt: TGTGCCAGTAGTGCCCTCGGGGCGGAGGTGGAGACCCAGTACTTC
cdr3_aa: CASSALGAEVETQYF
d_call: NA
clone_size: many
v_call: TRBV19
j_call: TRBJ2-5

cdr3_nt: TGTGCCAGCAGCTTAGTCTCCCTGCGGGGAGCCGGGGAGCTGTTTTTT
cdr3_aa: CASSLVSLRGAGELFF
d_call: NA
clone_size: few
v_call: TRBV11-1
j_call: TRBJ2-2

cdr3_nt: TGTGCCAGCAGTCGGACTAGCGGGAAGCAGACCCAGTACTTC
cdr3_aa: CASSRTSGKQTQYF
d_call: TRBD2
clone_size: many
v_call: TRBV28
j_call: TRBJ2-5

cdr3_nt: TGTGCCAGCAGTGAGCCCAGGGACACCGGGGAGCTGTTTTTT
cdr3_aa: CASSEPRDTGELFF
d_call: NA
clone_size: few
v_call: TRBV25-1
j_call: TRBJ2-2

cdr3_nt: TGTGCCAGCAGCTTGGCGGACCAAGAGACCCAGTACTTC
cdr3_aa: CASSLADQETQYF
d_call: NA
clone_size: many
v_call: TRBV12-3/TRBV12-4
j_call: TRBJ2-5

cdr3_nt: TGCAGTGCGGGGGGAATAGGTGGCAATCAGCCCCAGCATTTT
cdr3_aa: CSAGGIGGNQPQHF
d_call: NA
clone_size: many
v_call: TRBV20-1
j_call: TRBJ1-5

cdr3_nt: TGCAGTGCTAGAGGCACGGGGAACGAGCAGTACTTC
cdr3_aa: CSARGTGNEQYF
d_call: NA
clone_size: many
v_call: TRBV20-1
j_call: TRBJ2-7

cdr3_nt: TGTGCCTGGAGTGTACGGGGGCGAGGTGGCACTGAAGCTTTCTTT
cdr3_aa: CAWSVRGRGGTEAFF
d_call: NA
clone_size: many
v_call: TRBV30
j_call: TRBJ1-1

cdr3_nt: TGCAGTGGATTCTTCGGTGGTCCGGATTCACCCCTCCACTTT
cdr3_aa: CSGFFGGPDSPLHF
d_call: NA
clone_size: many
v_call: TRBV20-1
j_call: TRBJ1-6

cdr3_nt: TGTGCCAGCAGGAGAAACTCCTACGAGCAGTACTTC
cdr3_aa: CASRRNSYEQYF
d_call: NA
clone_size: many
v_call: TRBV2
j_call: TRBJ2-7

cdr3_nt: TGTGCCAGCAGCCACGGGACCGGGAGTGTCGAGACCCAGTACTTC
cdr3_aa: CASSHGTGSVETQYF
d_call: NA
clone_size: few
v_call: TRBV7-9
j_call: TRBJ2-5

cdr3_nt: TGTGCCAGCAGTTCCAAGATGGGGCCTTATAACTATGGCTACACCTTC
cdr3_aa: CASSSKMGPYNYGYTF
d_call: NA
clone_size: many
v_call: TRBV12-3/TRBV12-4
j_call: TRBJ1-2

cdr3_nt: TGTGCCTGGAAGCCCCCGTTTGCACCATTCGGGACAGAGTATGGCTACACCTTC
cdr3_aa: CAWKPPFAPFGTEYGYTF
d_call: TRBD1
clone_size: many
v_call: TRBV30
j_call: TRBJ1-2

cdr3_nt: TGTGCCAGCAGTTTCTCCCACCGGGGCCTTCGGCCTTACGAGCAGTACTTC
cdr3_aa: CASSFSHRGLRPYEQYF
d_call: NA
clone_size: NA
v_call: TRBV27
j_call: TRBJ2-7

cdr3_nt: TGTGCCAGCAGTACGGACGAAGATACGCAGTATTTT
cdr3_aa: CASSTDEDTQYF
d_call: NA
clone_size: NA
v_call: TRBV2
j_call: TRBJ2-3

cdr3_nt: TGCAGTGCATTGACTGGAAACTATGGCTACACCTTC
cdr3_aa: CSALTGNYGYTF
d_call: NA
clone_size: NA
v_call: TRBV20-1
j_call: TRBJ1-2

cdr3_nt: TGCAGTGCTAGAGTGGAAAATGATCAGCCCCAGCATTTT
cdr3_aa: CSARVENDQPQHF
d_call: NA
clone_size: many
v_call: TRBV20-1
j_call: TRBJ1-5